These 30 T cell receptor beta chains share one sample of origin, sequenced in a study of T cells after yellow fever vaccination. TCRdb passed the 5' RACE reads through MiXCR, listing each CDR3 protein once. The sample gives 250,000 to 400,000 distinct CDR3 sequences, roughly 4.3% of which show up once; approximately 20% is in the top ten. This specimen consisted of PBMCs, obtained 15 days after the yellow fever booster vaccination. The source of these receptors is a man aged 18 to 29 who received the YFV17D yellow fever vaccine.

This clonotype was observed a few times. The J gene is TRBJ2-5, the V gene TRBV20-1; D ambiguous. The CDR3 covers 12 residues. V was clipped by 5 bases and J by 5 bases, with 12 bases between them. Looked up from germline, CDR1 is DFQATT and CDR2 is SNEGSKA (reference sequence). In DNA form, the CDR3 reads TGCAGTGCTCAGTCCGACGTCGAGACCCAGTACTTC. It translates to CSAQSDVETQYF.

In DNA, the CDR3 is TGTGCCAGCAGTTTAGGGGACGGGGCTGGCAATGAGCAGTTCTTC. This codes for CASSLGDGAGNEQFF. The rearrangement links TRBV12-3 or TRBV12-4 to TRBJ2-1; D could derive from TRBD1 or TRBD2 (5 bases each). This CDR3 is built from 15 residues. The V and J ends lost 1 base and 6 bases respectively, with 13 bases between them.

This clonotype was seen more than once but under ten times. The V gene is TRBV6-5, the J gene TRBJ1-1; D is ambiguous. Trimming shortened V by 0 bases and J by 8 bases, and 13 bases separated the two germline ends. The CDR3 totals 14 residues. CDR1 is MNHEY and CDR2 is SVGAGI in the germline V gene. The CDR3 coding sequence is TGTGCCAGCAGTTACTCGAGCCGGGAATACGAAGCTTTCTTT. It codes for CASSYSSREYEAFF.

Many counts were recorded for this clonotype. The CDR3 region is CASSFAWGQGLPDEQYV. CDR3 sequence (DNA): TGTGCCAGCAGCTTCGCATGGGGACAGGGGCTTCCGGACGAGCAGTACGTC. The genes are TRBV5-5 and TRBJ2-7; TRBD1 agrees at 10 bases. The CDR3 has 17 amino acids. J gave up 5 bases and V 2 bases, and 13 bases lay outside the gene matches. Per the germline V gene, CDR1 is SGHKS and CDR2 is YYEKEE (reference sequence).

This clonotype was picked up many times. The chain recombines TRBV4-3 with TRBJ1-6; 7 nucleotides match TRBD1. The J segment lost 15 bases and the V segment lost 5 bases, leaving 7 bases of the junction unmatched. The CDR3 spans 12 residues. CDR1 LGHNA and CDR2 YSLEER come from the germline V gene. DNA of the CDR3: TGCGCCAGCAGCGCCCAACAGGGGAGCCTCCACTTT. Its protein is CASSAQQGSLHF.

This clonotype showed up many times. This rearrangement joins TRBV7-2 to TRBJ2-1; no clear D gene. V dropped 5 bases and J dropped 8 bases, with 7 bases sitting between them. This CDR3 is 11 amino acids long. CDR1 is SGHTA, CDR2 FQGNSA, per germline. The CDR3 region is CASSQRYEQFF. The CDR3 nucleotides read TGTGCCAGCAGCCAACGGTATGAGCAGTTCTTC.

This clonotype was seen more than once but under ten times. V usage is TRBV24-1 and J usage is TRBJ2-3, with 9 bases that match TRBD2. This CDR3 is built from 18 residues. Per germline, CDR1 KGHDR and CDR2 SFDVKD. V lost 2 bases, J lost 0 bases, and 8 bases stayed unmatched. In DNA, the CDR3 is TGTGCCACCAGTGATTCACCATTAGCGGGGGCAAGCACAGATACGCAGTATTTT. This translates into CATSDSPLAGASTDTQYF.

This clonotype was seen ten or more times. This chain uses TRBV12-3 or TRBV12-4 with TRBJ2-7; TRBD1 matches at 10 bases. The CDR3 has 14 amino acids. Trimming removed 3 bases from V and 3 bases from J; junction bases left unmatched: 2. The CDR3 loop is CASSLGQGLYEQYF. CDR3 nucleotides: TGTGCCAGCAGTTTGGGACAGGGGCTCTACGAGCAGTACTTC.

The V call is TRBV11-2, the J call TRBJ1-5, with TRBD1 as a possible D gene (5 bases). V was pared by 6 bases and J by 1 base, with 16 bases between. This CDR3 comprises 16 residues. Germline loops: CDR1 SGHAT, CDR2 FQNNGV. CDR3 DNA: TGTGCCAGCAGGATCCTGATGGGGGGAAGCAATCAGCCCCAGCATTTT. It yields the protein CASRILMGGSNQPQHF.

This clonotype was detected a few times. The chain has TRBV4-1 and TRBJ2-4; 8 bases map to TRBD2. Germline trimming cut 1 base from V and 0 bases from J; bases unmatched to any gene: 8. CDR3 size: 18 residues. Germline lookup yields CDR1 MGHRA and CDR2 YSYEKL. CDR3 DNA: TGCGCCAGCAGCCAAGGAGCGGGGGTAGCGGCAGCCAAAAACATTCAGTACTTC. It encodes CASSQGAGVAAAKNIQYF.

This clonotype was picked up many times. V and J are TRBV18 and TRBJ1-1, with a possible D match to TRBD1 (6 bases). With 4 bases removed from V and 7 bases from J, the gap between germline ends came to 25 bases. Germline V gene lookup returns CDR1 KGHSH and CDR2 LQKENI. There are 17 residues in the CDR3. The CDR3 protein is CASSLDTRAGVASEAFF. The CDR3 nucleotides are TGTGCCAGCTCACTCGATACGCGGGCAGGGGTGGCTAGTGAAGCTTTCTTT.

This sequence joins TRBV12-3 or TRBV12-4 and TRBJ1-2; D ambiguous. The V gene lost 5 bases and the J gene lost 0 bases, with 4 bases spanning the gap. This CDR3 comprises 12 residues. The CDR3 DNA reads as TGTGCCAGCAGTAACGCTAACTATGGCTACACCTTC. Translated: CASSNANYGYTF.

The chain carries TRBV7-6 and TRBJ2-5; 9 bases match TRBD1. CDR1 is SGHVS and CDR2 is FNYEAQ in the germline V gene. J lost 4 bases, V lost 5 bases, and 17 bases had no gene match. This CDR3 is 18 amino acids long. The CDR3 sequence is CASSQKQGQGSSRETQYF. The CDR3, as DNA: TGTGCCAGCAGCCAAAAACAGGGACAGGGATCTTCTCGAGAGACCCAGTACTTC.

This clonotype was seen many times. The rearrangement links TRBV5-5 to TRBJ1-1; no clear D. The CDR3 is 15 residues long. The V end was cut by 5 bases, the J end by 0 bases, with 14 bases between. Germline assignment: CDR1 SGHKS and CDR2 YYEKEE (reference sequence). The CDR3 is CASRTLGSMNTEAFF. The CDR3 coding sequence is TGTGCCAGCAGAACGTTGGGGAGCATGAACACTGAAGCTTTCTTT.

This clonotype has a handful of counts. The J gene is TRBJ1-5, the V gene TRBV4-1; the match to TRBD1 covers 9 bases. The length of the CDR3 is 16 residues. V dropped 3 bases and J dropped 3; count of bases not matched to a gene: 6. Germline CDR1 is MGHRA and CDR2 is YSYEKL. CDR3 sequence: CASSHPGTGYNQPQHF. The DNA of the CDR3 is TGCGCCAGCAGCCATCCCGGGACAGGGTACAATCAGCCCCAGCATTTT.

This clonotype was found many times. The chain carries TRBV20-1 and TRBJ2-2; the match to TRBD1 covers 8 bases. The CDR3 loop spans 15 amino acids. Germline trimming cut 5 bases from V and 1 base from J; bases unmatched to any gene: 6. Per the germline V gene, CDR1 is DFQATT and CDR2 is SNEGSKA (reference sequence). The CDR3 DNA is TGCAGTGCTGTCCCGGACAGGGAGAACACCGGGGAGCTGTTTTTT. Translation: CSAVPDRENTGELFF.

This clonotype was seen at least ten times. The chain combines TRBV5-5 with TRBJ2-3, with 9 bases aligning to TRBD1. CDR1 and CDR2 (germline): SGHKS, YYEKEE (reference sequence). J lost 4 bases, V lost 0 bases, and 6 bases had no gene match. This CDR3 comprises 16 residues. The CDR3 loop reads CASSLAWDREADTQYF. In DNA form, the CDR3 reads TGTGCCAGCAGCTTGGCCTGGGACAGGGAGGCAGATACGCAGTATTTT.

This clonotype has at least ten counts. The chain employs TRBV29-1 and TRBJ1-6; no reliable D call. Germline V lookup: CDR1 SQVTM, CDR2 ANQGSEA. Deletions cut 3 bases from V and 10 bases from J, with 13 bases between. This CDR3 region has 13 residues. The CDR3 DNA reads TGCAGCGTTGAGGGCGGAGTAGGATCACCCCTCCACTTT. Its protein is CSVEGGVGSPLHF. Filled out from reference TRBV29-1 and TRBJ1-6, the complete variable domain reads SAVISQKPSRDICQRGTSLTIQCQVDSQVTMMFWYRQQPGQSLTLIATANQGSEATYESGFVIDKFPISRPNLTFSTLTVSNMSPEDSSIYLCSVEGGVGSPLHFGNGTRLTVT.

This clonotype was picked up a small number of times. The rearrangement links TRBV12-3 or TRBV12-4 to TRBJ1-6; 7 positions match TRBD1. This CDR3 is 15 amino acids long. Trimming took 6 bases from V and 5 from J; bases not matched to a gene: 7. CDR3: CASRIDRANNSPLHF. The CDR3 DNA reads as TGTGCCAGCAGGATAGACAGGGCAAATAATTCACCCCTCCACTTT.

This clonotype showed up many times. The V call is TRBV12-3 or TRBV12-4, the J call TRBJ1-2; D ambiguous. Trimming took off 2 bases at V and 0 bases at J, with 10 bases between the two ends. The CDR3 loop spans 15 amino acids. The CDR3 DNA is TGTGCCAGCAGTTTATCGGGGAAGGCTAACTATGGCTACACCTTC. Amino acids: CASSLSGKANYGYTF.

This clonotype occurred many times. CDR3: CATSTGTNSREQFF. CDR3 sequence (DNA): TGTGCCACCAGTACCGGGACCAACTCGCGGGAGCAGTTCTTC. The chain carries TRBV24-1 and TRBJ2-1; D may match TRBD1 or TRBD2 (5 bases each). V gave up 6 bases and J gave up 10 bases, with 18 bases separating them. The V gene's germline CDR1 is KGHDR and CDR2 SFDVKD. The CDR3 totals 14 residues.

The rearrangement joins TRBV7-2 to TRBJ2-3, with TRBD2 matching over 9 bases. Germline CDR1 SGHTA, CDR2 FQGNSA. This CDR3 comprises 19 residues. The V and J ends lost 0 bases and 1 base, in that order; junction bases with no gene match: 11. DNA of the CDR3: TGTGCCAGCAGCTTAGCGCGGAGTAGCGGGGGTGTAGGCACAGATACGCAGTATTTT. Encoded protein: CASSLARSSGGVGTDTQYF.

The chain joins TRBV6-2 or TRBV6-3 to TRBJ2-7; D remains unclear. The CDR3 is made up of 13 amino acids. Germline V gene data show CDR1 as MNHEY and CDR2 as SVGEGT. Trimming removed 6 bases at V and 3 bases at J, with 12 bases between. CDR3 loop: CASRDGAVYEQYV. The DNA of the CDR3 is TGTGCCAGCAGGGACGGAGCCGTCTACGAGCAGTACGTC.

This clonotype was observed at least ten times. The V and J genes are TRBV7-2 and TRBJ1-2; D gene unclear. CDR1 and CDR2 (germline): SGHTA, FQGNSA. This CDR3 has 12 residues. V dropped 5 bases and J dropped 5 bases, with 9 bases sitting between them. The CDR3 loop is CASSPAPYGYTF. DNA for the CDR3: TGTGCCAGCAGCCCGGCCCCTTATGGCTACACCTTC.

In its sample, this clonotype was seen many times. The gene calls are TRBV10-3 and TRBJ2-2; D is undetermined. Trimming took off 0 bases at V and 5 bases at J, with 22 bases between the two ends. The CDR3 contains 19 residues. Looked up from germline, CDR1 is ENHRY and CDR2 is SYGVKD. DNA of the CDR3: TGTGCCATCAGTGAGTCGCCCTTAGGCGGATTTGAAGGGACCGGGGAGCTGTTTTTT. Its translation is CAISESPLGGFEGTGELFF.

This clonotype was observed many times. This chain connects TRBV5-1 to TRBJ2-2; D is perhaps TRBD1 (6 bases). This CDR3 has 13 residues. V lost 7 bases to trimming and J lost 2 bases, with 9 bases between them. CDR1 and CDR2 from the germline V gene are SGHRS and YFSETQ. The CDR3 region has the DNA TGCGCCAGCGGGACACCAAACACCGGGGAGCTGTTTTTT. It translates to CASGTPNTGELFF.

This clonotype has more than one count but fewer than ten. This chain connects TRBV5-4 to TRBJ2-5, with a weak D call TRBD2 (5 bases). The CDR3 is 16 amino acids. Germline V lookup: CDR1 SGHNT, CDR2 YYREEE (reference sequence). Trimming stripped 3 bases from V and 7 bases from J, with 22 bases between. The CDR3 DNA reads as TGTGCCAGCAGCTCCTCCGACCTTGGACTGGCCAGGACCCAGTACTTC. Translation gives CASSSSDLGLARTQYF.

This clonotype has ten or more counts. The chain carries TRBV29-1 and TRBJ1-1, with D unresolved. The length of the CDR3 is 12 residues. V gave up 6 bases and J gave up 6 bases, with 14 bases separating them. Looked up from germline, CDR1 is SQVTM and CDR2 is ANQGSEA. In nucleotides, the CDR3 is TGCAGCGTCGCCCCCGCAGGCGCTGAAGCTTTCTTT. Residues: CSVAPAGAEAFF.

This clonotype was observed at least ten times. The J gene is TRBJ1-1, the V gene TRBV7-8, with D possibly being TRBD1 (5 bases). V shed 6 bases and J shed 1 base, with 9 bases lying between them. The CDR3 extends over 13 amino acids. The germline V gene has CDR1 SGHVS and CDR2 FQNEAQ. The DNA for the CDR3 is TGTGCCAGCAGTTCAGGGAGGAACACTGAAGCTTTCTTT. Translating gives CASSSGRNTEAFF.

This clonotype was recorded many times. This sequence joins TRBV7-2 and TRBJ2-5; no clear D. From germline, CDR1 is SGHTA and CDR2 FQGNSA. This CDR3 contains 13 residues. V lost 0 bases to trimming and J lost 5 bases, with 7 bases between them. The CDR3 reads CASSLAIQETQYF. DNA for the CDR3: TGTGCCAGCAGCTTAGCAATTCAGGAGACCCAGTACTTC. The variable domain in full, completed from reference TRBV7-2 and TRBJ2-5, reads GAGVSQSPSNKVTEKGKDVELRCDPISGHTALYWYRQSLGQGLEFLIYFQGNSAPDKSGLPSDRFSAERTGGSVSTLTIQRTQQEDSAVYLCASSLAIQETQYFGPGTRLLVL.